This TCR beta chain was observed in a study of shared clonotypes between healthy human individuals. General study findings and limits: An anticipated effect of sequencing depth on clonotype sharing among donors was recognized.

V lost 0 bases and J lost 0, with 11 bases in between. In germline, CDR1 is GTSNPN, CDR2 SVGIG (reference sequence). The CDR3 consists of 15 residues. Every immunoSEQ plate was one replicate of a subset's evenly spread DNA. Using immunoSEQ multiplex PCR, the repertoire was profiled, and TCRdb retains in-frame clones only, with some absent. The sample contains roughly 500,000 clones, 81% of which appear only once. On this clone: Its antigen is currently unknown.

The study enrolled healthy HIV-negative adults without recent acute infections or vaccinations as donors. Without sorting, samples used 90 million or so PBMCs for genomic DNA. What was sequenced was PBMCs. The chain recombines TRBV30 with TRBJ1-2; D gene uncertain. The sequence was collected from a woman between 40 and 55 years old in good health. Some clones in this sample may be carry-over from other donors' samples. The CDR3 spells CAWSVGSGTNYGYTF. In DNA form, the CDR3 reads TGTGCCTGGAGTGTGGGGTCCGGGACTAACTATGGCTACACCTTC.